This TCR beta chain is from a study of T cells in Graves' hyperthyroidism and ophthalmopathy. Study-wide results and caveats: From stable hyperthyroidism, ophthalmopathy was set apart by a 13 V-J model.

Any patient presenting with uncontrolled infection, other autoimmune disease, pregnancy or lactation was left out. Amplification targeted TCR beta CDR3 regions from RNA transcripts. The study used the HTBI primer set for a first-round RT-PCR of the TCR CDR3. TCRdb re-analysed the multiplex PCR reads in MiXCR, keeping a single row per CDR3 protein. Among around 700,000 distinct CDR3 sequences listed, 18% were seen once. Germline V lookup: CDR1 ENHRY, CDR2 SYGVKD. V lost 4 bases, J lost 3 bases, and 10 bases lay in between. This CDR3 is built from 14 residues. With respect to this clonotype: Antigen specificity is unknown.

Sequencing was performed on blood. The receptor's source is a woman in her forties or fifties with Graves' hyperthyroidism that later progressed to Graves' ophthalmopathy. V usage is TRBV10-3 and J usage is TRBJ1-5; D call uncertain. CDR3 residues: CAISAQVANQPQHF. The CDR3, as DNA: TGTGCCATCAGTGCCCAGGTTGCCAATCAGCCCCAGCATTTT.